Sequencing of this T cell receptor (beta chain) was carried out in a study of T cell responses to AZD1222 COVID-19 vaccine. Overall study context: Both about-4-week and about-12-week second-dose recipients were combined. Study-level findings and limits: Epitopes outside B.1.351 and B.1.1.7 mutated regions reportedly drew nearly half of spike TCRs. Spike-spanning, vaccine-associated CD4 TCRs were dominant at 160-218 and 743-854. Repertoire sampling happened only post peak T cell response.

A word on this clone: Its target is unknown.

This CDR3 has 16 residues. V lost 4 bases and J lost 0, with 13 bases in between. Germline V gene data show CDR1 as LNHDA and CDR2 as SQIVND (reference sequence). Profiled with immunoSEQ multiplex PCR; TCRdb holds only in-frame clones, not every one. The data show around 130,000 clones, about 93% seen once. The receptor was derived from an adult in good health. The chain is built from TRBV19 and TRBJ1-3; D uncertain. The input for sequencing was peripheral blood, taken on day 0 of AZD1222 vaccination. The CDR3 nucleotides read TGTGCCAGTAGTACAAGAGGACGTCTCTCTGGAAACACCATATATTTT. Its protein product is CASSTRGRLSGNTIYF.